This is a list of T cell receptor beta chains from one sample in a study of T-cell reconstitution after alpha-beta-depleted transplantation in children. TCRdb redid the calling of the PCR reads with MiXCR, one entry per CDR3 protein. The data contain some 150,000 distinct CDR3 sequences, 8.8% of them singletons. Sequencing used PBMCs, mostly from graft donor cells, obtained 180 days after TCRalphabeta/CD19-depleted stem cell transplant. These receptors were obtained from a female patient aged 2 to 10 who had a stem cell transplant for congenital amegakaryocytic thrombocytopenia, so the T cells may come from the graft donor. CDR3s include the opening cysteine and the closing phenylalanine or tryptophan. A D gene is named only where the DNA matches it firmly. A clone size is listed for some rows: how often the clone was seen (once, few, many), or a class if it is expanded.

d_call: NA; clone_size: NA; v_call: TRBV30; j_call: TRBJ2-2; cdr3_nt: TGTGCCTGCAACGGGCGCGGCACCGGGGAGCTGTTTTTT; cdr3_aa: CACNGRGTGELFF
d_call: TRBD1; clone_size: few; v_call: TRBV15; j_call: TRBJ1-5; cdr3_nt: TGTGCCACCAGCAGAGGTAGCGGGACAGTCAAACGACAGCCCCAGCATTTT; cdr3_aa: CATSRGSGTVKRQPQHF
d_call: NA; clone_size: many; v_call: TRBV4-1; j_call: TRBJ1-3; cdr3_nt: TGCGCCAGCAGCCCTTTCCCCCAGGGACGAGGCAACACCATATATTTT; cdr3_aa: CASSPFPQGRGNTIYF
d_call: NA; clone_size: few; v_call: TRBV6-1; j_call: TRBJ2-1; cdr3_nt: TGTGCCAGCAGTGAATCAAAGTACAATGAGCAGTTCTTC; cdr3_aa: CASSESKYNEQFF
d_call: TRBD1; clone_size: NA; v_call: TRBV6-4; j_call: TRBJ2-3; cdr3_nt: TGTGCCAGCAGCCTTGGAGGAGGGACAGGGATTCCTAGCACAGATACGCAGTATTTT; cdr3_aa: CASSLGGGTGIPSTDTQYF
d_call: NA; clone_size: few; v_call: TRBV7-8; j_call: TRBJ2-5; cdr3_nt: TGTGCCAGCAGCTTACGTCTCTGGGGGGAGACCCAGTACTTC; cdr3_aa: CASSLRLWGETQYF
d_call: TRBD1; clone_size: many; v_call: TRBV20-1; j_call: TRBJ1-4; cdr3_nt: TGCAGTGCTAGTGAGACAGGGGGACTTGGTGAAAAACTGTTTTTT; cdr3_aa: CSASETGGLGEKLFF
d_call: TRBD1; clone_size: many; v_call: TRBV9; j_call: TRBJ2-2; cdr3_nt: TGTGCCAGCAGCGGCGACTTTGCCGACAGGGCCGGCACCGGGGAGCTGTTTTTT; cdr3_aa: CASSGDFADRAGTGELFF
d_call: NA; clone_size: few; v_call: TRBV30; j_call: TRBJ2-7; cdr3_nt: TGTGCCTGGAGTGCAACACCTGCGACAGGTTCCCCCTACGAGCAGTACTTC; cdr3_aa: CAWSATPATGSPYEQYF
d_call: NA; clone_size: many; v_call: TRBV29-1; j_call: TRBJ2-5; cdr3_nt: TGCAGCGTTGAAGGGATGCTTGGGGCAATTCCGGCGGAGACCCAGTACTTC; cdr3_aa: CSVEGMLGAIPAETQYF
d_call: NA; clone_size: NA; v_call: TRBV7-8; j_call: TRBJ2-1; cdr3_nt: TGTGCCAGCAGCCTCTCGGGACCCCCCTACAATGAGCAGTTCTTC; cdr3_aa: CASSLSGPPYNEQFF
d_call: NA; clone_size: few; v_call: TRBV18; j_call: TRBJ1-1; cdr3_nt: TGTGCCAGCTCACCAGTCGTCCGGGGGCCCCCGAACACTGAAGCTTTCTTT; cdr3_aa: CASSPVVRGPPNTEAFF
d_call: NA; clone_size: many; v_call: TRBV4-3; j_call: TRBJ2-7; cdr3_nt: TGCGCCAGCAGCCAAGAACACACCTTCTACGAGCAGTACTTC; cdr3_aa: CASSQEHTFYEQYF
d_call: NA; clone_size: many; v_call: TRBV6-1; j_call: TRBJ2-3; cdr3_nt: TGTGCCAGCAGTGTAGGGGCCCCGCGGGGTACGCAGTATTTT; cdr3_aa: CASSVGAPRGTQYF
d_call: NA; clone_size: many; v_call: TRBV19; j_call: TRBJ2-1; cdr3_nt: TGTGCCAGTAGTAAGCCCTCTAGGGCCAATGAGCAGTTCTTC; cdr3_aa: CASSKPSRANEQFF
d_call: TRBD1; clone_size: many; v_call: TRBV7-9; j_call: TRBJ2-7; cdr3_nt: TGTGCCAGCAGACCGGGACAGACCTACGAGCAGTACTTC; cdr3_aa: CASRPGQTYEQYF
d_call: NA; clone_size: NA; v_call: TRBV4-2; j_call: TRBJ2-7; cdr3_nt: TGTGCCAGCAGCCAAGATCGAGCCGTTGATGAGGCCTACGAGCAGTACTTC; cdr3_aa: CASSQDRAVDEAYEQYF
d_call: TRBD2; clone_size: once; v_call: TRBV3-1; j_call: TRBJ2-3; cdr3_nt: TGTGCCAGCAGCCCCCGAGCGGGAGCCGGAACAGATACGCAGTATTTT; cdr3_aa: CASSPRAGAGTDTQYF
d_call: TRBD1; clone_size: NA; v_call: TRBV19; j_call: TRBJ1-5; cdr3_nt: TGTGCCAGTAGTATGAGGGGGCAAATCAATCAGCCCCAGCATTTT; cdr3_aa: CASSMRGQINQPQHF
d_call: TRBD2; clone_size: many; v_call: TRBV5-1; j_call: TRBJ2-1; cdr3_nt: TGCGCCAGCAGCTTGACTAGCGGGGGGCCAAGCTCCTACAATGAGCAGTTCTTC; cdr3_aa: CASSLTSGGPSSYNEQFF
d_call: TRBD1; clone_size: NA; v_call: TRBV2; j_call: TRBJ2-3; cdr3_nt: TGTGCCAGAGGACAGGGTGTAGATACGCAGTATTTT; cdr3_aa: CARGQGVDTQYF
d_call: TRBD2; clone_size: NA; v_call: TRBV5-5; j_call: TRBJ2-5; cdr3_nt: TGTGCCAGCAGCTTGTTGAGCGGGGTGGTCCAAGAGACCCAGTACTTC; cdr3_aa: CASSLLSGVVQETQYF
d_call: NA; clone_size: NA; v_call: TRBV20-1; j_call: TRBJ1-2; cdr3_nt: TGCAGTGCTAGTGGGCAGGGGATCTATGGCTACACCTTC; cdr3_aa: CSASGQGIYGYTF
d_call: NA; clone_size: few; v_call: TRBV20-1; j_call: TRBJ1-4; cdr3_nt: TGCAGTGCTAGACTCCCTAGGAGTGAAAAACTGTTTTTT; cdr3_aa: CSARLPRSEKLFF
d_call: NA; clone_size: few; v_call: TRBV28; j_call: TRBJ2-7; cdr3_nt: TGTGCCAGCAGCTCCACGATCATCTACGAGCAGTACTTC; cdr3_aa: CASSSTIIYEQYF
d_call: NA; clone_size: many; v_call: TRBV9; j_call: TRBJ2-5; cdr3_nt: TGTGCCAGCAGCCCTATTGATGGTCTTCAAGAGACCCAGTACTTC; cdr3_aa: CASSPIDGLQETQYF
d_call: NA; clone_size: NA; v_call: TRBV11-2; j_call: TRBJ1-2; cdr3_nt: TGTGCCAGCAGCTTAAATATAGGTTCCTATGGCTACACCTTC; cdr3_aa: CASSLNIGSYGYTF
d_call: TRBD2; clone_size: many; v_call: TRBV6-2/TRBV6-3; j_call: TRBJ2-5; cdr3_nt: TGTGCCAGCAGTTTCGGGGGGGGTAAGAAAGAGACCCAGTACTTC; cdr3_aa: CASSFGGGKKETQYF
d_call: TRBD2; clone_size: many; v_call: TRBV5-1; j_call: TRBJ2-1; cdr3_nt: TGCGCCAGCAGTGGAGAACTAGCGGAGTACAATGAGCAGTTCTTC; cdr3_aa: CASSGELAEYNEQFF
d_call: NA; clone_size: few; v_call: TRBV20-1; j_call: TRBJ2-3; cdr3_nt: TGCAGTGCCAGGGTGCAGGGCGAGGGAACGCAGTATTTT; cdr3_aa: CSARVQGEGTQYF
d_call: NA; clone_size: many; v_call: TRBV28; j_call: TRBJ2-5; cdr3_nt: TGTGCCAGCAGCCGAGGTCCAGAGACCCAGTACTTC; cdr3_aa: CASSRGPETQYF
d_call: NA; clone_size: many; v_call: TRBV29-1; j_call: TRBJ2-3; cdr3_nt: TGCAGCGTTAGCGAAGCTACGCAGTATTTT; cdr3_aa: CSVSEATQYF
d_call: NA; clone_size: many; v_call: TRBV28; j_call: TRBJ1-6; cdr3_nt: TGTGCCAGCCAGGGGCAGGGGTTGCCACCCCTCCACTTT; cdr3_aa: CASQGQGLPPLHF
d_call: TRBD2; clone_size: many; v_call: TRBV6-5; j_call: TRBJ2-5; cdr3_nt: TGTGCCAGCAGTTATAATAGCGGGGGCTACCAAGAGACCCAGTACTTC; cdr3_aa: CASSYNSGGYQETQYF
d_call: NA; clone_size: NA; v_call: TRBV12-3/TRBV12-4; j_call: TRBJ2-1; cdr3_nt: TGTGCCAGCAGCCCAGGACTAGGGGGCAATGAGCAGTTCTTC; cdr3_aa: CASSPGLGGNEQFF
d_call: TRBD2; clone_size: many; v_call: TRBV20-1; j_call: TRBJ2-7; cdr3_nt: TGCTCCCTAGCGGGGGGGGACGAGCAGTACTTC; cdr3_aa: CSLAGGDEQYF
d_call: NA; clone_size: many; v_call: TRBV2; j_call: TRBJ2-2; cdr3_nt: TGTGCCAGCAACTGGGGAACGAACACCGGGGAGCTGTTTTTT; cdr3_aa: CASNWGTNTGELFF
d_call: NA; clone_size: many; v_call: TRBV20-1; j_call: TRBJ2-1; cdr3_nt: TGCAGTGCTAGAGATGGAGGAGGGTACGATGAGCAGTTCTTC; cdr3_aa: CSARDGGGYDEQFF
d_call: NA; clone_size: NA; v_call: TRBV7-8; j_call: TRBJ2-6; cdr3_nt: TGTGCCAGCAGCTTAGGTGGGACAAACTCTGGGGCCAACGTCCTGACTTTC; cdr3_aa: CASSLGGTNSGANVLTF
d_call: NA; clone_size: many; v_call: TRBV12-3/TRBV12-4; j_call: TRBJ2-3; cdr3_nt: TGTGCCAGCAGTTTAGTAGGGACTCCAGATACGCAGTATTTT; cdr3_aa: CASSLVGTPDTQYF
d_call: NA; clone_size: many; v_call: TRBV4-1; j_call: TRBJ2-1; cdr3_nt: TGCGCCAGCAGCCAAGGATGGGCCCAGAATGAGCAGTTCTTC; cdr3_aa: CASSQGWAQNEQFF
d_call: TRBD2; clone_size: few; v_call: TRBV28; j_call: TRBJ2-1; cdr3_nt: TGTGCCAGCAGTGTTAGCGGGAGGGTTTCTCTGTACAATGAGCAGTTCTTC; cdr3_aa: CASSVSGRVSLYNEQFF
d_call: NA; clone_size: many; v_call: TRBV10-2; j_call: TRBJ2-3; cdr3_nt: TGCGCCAGCAGTGAGTCGGACTCGCCAGATACGCAGTATTTT; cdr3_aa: CASSESDSPDTQYF
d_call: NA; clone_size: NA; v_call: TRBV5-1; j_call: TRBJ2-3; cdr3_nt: TGCGCCAGCAGCTTGGCCGCAGGGTCAGATACGCAGTATTTT; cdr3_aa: CASSLAAGSDTQYF
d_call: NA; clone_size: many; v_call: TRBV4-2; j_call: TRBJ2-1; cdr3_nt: TGTGCCAGCAGCTTGACCAGTTCCTACAATGAGCAGTTCTTC; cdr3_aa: CASSLTSSYNEQFF
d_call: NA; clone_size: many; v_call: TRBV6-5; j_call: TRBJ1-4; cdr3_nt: TGTGCCAGCAGTTACGACTTATCAACTAATGAAAAACTGTTTTTT; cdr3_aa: CASSYDLSTNEKLFF
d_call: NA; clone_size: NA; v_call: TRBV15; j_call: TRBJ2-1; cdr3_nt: TGTGCCACCAGCAGAACCATACGCTCGGGTCGGCAGTTCTTC; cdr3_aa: CATSRTIRSGRQFF
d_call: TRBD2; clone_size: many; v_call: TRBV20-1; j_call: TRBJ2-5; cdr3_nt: TGCAGTGCTAGAGATGGGGAGGAGGGGACTAGCGGTACCCAGTACTTC; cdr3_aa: CSARDGEEGTSGTQYF
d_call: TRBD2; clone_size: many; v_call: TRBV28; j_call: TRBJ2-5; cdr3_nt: TGTGCCAGCAGGGTAGGCGGGAGCCAAGAGACCCAGTACTTC; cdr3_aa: CASRVGGSQETQYF
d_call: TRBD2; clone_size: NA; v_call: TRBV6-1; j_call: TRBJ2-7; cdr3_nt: TGTGCCAGCAGTGCCGGACTAGCGGGAAATTATTACGAGCAGTACTTC; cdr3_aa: CASSAGLAGNYYEQYF
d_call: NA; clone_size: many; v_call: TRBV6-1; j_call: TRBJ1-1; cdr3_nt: TGTGCCAGCAGGCACGGGACGGTCACTGAAGCTTTCTTT; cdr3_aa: CASRHGTVTEAFF
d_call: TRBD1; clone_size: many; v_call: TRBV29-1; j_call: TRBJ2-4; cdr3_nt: TGCAGCGGCCGGACAGGGATTGGGGACATTCAGTACTTC; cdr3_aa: CSGRTGIGDIQYF